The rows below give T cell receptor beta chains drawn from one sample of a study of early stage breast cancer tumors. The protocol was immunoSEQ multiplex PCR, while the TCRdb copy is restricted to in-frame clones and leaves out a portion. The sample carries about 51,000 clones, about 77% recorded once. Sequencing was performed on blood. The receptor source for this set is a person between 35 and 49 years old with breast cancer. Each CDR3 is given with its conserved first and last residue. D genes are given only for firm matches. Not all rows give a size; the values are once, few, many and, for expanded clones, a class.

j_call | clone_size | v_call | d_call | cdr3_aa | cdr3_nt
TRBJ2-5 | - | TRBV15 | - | CATSRDLVTQYF | TGTGCCACCAGCAGAGATCTGGTGACCCAGTACTTC
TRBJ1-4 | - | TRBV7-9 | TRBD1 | CASSPRTGFEGEKLFF | TGTGCCAGCAGCCCGCGGACAGGGTTTGAGGGAGAAAAACTGTTTTTT
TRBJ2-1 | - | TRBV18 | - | CASSPSISSARGNEQFF | TGTGCCAGCTCACCTTCAATCTCTAGCGCACGCGGGAATGAGCAGTTCTTC
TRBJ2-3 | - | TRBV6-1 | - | CASSERSRTDTQYF | TGTGCCAGCAGTGAAAGGTCTCGGACAGATACGCAGTATTTT
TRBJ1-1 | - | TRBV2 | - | CARTGPQNTEAFF | TGTGCCAGGACGGGACCCCAGAACACTGAAGCTTTCTTT
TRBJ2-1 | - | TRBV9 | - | CASSVGGEVSNEQFF | TGTGCCAGCAGCGTAGGAGGGGAAGTAAGCAATGAGCAGTTCTTC
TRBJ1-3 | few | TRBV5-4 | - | CASSLNMERFNTIYF | TGTGCCAGCAGCTTGAACATGGAGCGGTTCAACACCATATATTTT
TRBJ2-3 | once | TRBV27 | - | CASTLRGTDTQYF | TGTGCCAGCACTCTTCGGGGGACAGATACGCAGTATTTT
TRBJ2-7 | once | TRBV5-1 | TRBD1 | CASSLAGQGVHEQYF | TGCGCCAGCAGCTTGGCCGGACAGGGGGTACACGAGCAGTACTTC
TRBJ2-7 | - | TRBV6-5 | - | CASNNRGGLGEQYF | TGTGCCAGCAACAACAGGGGAGGTCTGGGTGAGCAGTACTTC
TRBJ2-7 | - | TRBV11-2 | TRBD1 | CASSPGQGLEQYF | TGTGCCAGCAGCCCGGGACAGGGTCTCGAGCAGTACTTC
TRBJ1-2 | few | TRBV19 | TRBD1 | CASRVGGGNGYTF | TGTGCCAGTAGGGTTGGAGGGGGCAATGGCTACACCTTC
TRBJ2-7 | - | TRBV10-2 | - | CASSEYGTPGFEQYF | TGCGCCAGCAGTGAGTATGGGACACCAGGTTTCGAGCAGTACTTC
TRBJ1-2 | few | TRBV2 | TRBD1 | CASRGQVNYGYTF | TGTGCCAGCAGAGGACAGGTCAACTATGGCTACACCTTC
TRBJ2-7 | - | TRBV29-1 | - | CSVERQGKDEQYF | TGCAGCGTTGAACGCCAGGGGAAGGACGAGCAGTACTTC
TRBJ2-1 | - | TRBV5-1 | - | CASSSRTGGGNNEQFF | TGCGCCAGCAGCTCTCGTACAGGGGGGGGTAACAATGAGCAGTTCTTC
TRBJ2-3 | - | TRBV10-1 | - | CASSESRGYTDTQYF | TGCGCCAGCAGTGAGAGTAGAGGCTACACAGATACGCAGTATTTT
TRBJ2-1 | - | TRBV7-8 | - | CASSLVPPGSGSSYNEQFF | TGTGCCAGCAGCTTAGTACCCCCGGGGAGCGGTAGCTCCTACAATGAGCAGTTCTTC
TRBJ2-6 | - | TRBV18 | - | CASSPLPIGTGANVLTF | TGTGCCAGCTCACCACTCCCCATTGGTACGGGGGCCAACGTCCTGACTTTC
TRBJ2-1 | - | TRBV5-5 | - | CASTQDTGRNEQFF | TGTGCCAGCACACAGGATACAGGGAGGAATGAGCAGTTCTTC
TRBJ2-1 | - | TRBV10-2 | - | CASSVASSYNEQFF | TGCGCCAGCAGTGTCGCGAGCTCCTACAATGAGCAGTTCTTC
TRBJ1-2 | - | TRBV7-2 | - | CASSLQGRGYTF | TGTGCCAGCAGCTTACAGGGTAGGGGCTACACCTTC
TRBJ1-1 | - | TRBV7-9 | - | CASSLAYGRNTEAFF | TGTGCCAGCAGCTTAGCGTACGGAAGGAACACTGAAGCTTTCTTT
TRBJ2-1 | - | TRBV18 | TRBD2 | CASSYKVLGLAGQSSYNEQFF | TGTGCCAGCTCATACAAGGTATTGGGACTAGCGGGGCAGAGCTCCTACAATGAGCAGTTCTTC
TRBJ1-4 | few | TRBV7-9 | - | CASSLLNEKLFF | TGTGCCAGCAGCTTACTCAATGAAAAACTGTTTTTT
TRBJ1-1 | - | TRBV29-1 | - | CSAVDAKNTEAFF | TGCAGCGCTGTGGACGCCAAGAACACTGAAGCTTTCTTT
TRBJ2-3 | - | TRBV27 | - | CANFLGGSTDTQYF | TGTGCCAACTTTTTAGGGGGTAGCACAGATACGCAGTATTTT
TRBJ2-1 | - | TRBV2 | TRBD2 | CASSNPLTSGRVFF | TGTGCCAGCAGCAACCCCCTAACTAGCGGGAGGGTGTTCTTC
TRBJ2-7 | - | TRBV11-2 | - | CASSLGPPGQYF | TGTGCCAGCAGCTTAGGTCCCCCCGGGCAGTACTTC
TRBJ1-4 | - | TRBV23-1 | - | CASSSADSSSSLNAGKLFF | TGCGCCAGCAGTTCGGCGGACAGCTCATCCTCTCTTAATGCAGGAAAACTGTTTTTT
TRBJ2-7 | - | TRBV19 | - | CASSINFGANYEQYF | TGTGCCAGTAGTATTAATTTCGGTGCTAACTACGAGCAGTACTTC
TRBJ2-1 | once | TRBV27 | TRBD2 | CASSRVAGGPYNEQFF | TGTGCCAGCAGTCGGGTAGCGGGAGGACCCTACAATGAGCAGTTCTTC
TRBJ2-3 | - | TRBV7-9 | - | CASSSGAGLTTDTQYF | TGTGCCAGCAGCTCCGGGGCGGGGCTGACTACAGATACGCAGTATTTT
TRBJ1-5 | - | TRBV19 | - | CASSSQHSNQPQHF | TGTGCCAGTAGTAGTCAGCATAGCAATCAGCCCCAGCATTTT
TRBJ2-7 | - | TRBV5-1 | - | CASSADYEQYF | TGCGCCAGCAGCGCTGATTACGAGCAGTACTTC
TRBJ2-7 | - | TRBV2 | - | CASSEGYSYEQYF | TGTGCCAGCAGTGAAGGGTACTCCTACGAGCAGTACTTC
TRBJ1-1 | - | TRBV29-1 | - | CSVYSGRVNTEAFF | TGCAGCGTTTATTCTGGGCGCGTGAACACTGAAGCTTTCTTT
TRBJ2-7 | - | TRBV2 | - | CASSVDSGPYEQYF | TGTGCCAGCAGTGTTGATAGCGGACCCTACGAGCAGTACTTC
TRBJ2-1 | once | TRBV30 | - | CAWSSTGLYNEQFF | TGTGCCTGGAGTTCTACAGGGTTATACAATGAGCAGTTCTTC
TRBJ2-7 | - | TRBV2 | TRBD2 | CASSEAAGRIYEQYF | TGTGCCAGCAGTGAAGCAGCGGGAAGGATCTACGAGCAGTACTTC
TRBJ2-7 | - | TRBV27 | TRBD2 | CASSGSGRGTYEQYF | TGTGCCAGCAGTGGAAGCGGGAGGGGGACCTACGAGCAGTACTTC
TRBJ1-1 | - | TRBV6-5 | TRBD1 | CASTETGGKTEAFF | TGTGCCAGCACCGAAACAGGGGGAAAGACTGAAGCTTTCTTT
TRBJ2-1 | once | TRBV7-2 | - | CASSVTGHNEQFF | TGTGCCAGCAGCGTCACTGGACACAATGAGCAGTTCTTC
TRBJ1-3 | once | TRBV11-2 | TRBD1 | CASSSPRDRAGSSGNTIYF | TGTGCCAGCAGCTCCCCCCGGGACAGGGCCGGGAGCTCTGGAAACACCATATATTTT
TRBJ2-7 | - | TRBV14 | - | CASSSLRERAYEQYF | TGTGCCAGCAGCTCCCTTCGGGAGAGGGCCTACGAGCAGTACTTC
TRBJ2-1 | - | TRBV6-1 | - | CASSGEYNEQFF | TGTGCCAGCAGTGGTGAGTACAATGAGCAGTTCTTC
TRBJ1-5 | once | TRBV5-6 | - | CASTKWGQGRNQPQHF | TGTGCCAGCACCAAGTGGGGCCAGGGCCGCAATCAGCCCCAGCATTTT
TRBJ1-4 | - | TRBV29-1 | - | CSVRQARVEKLFF | TGCAGCGTTAGACAGGCTCGGGTTGAAAAACTGTTTTTT
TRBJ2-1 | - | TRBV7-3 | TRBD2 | CASSLTSGTYNEQFF | TGTGCCAGCAGCTTGACTAGCGGAACGTACAATGAGCAGTTCTTC
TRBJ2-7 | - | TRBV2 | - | CASSPQPLEQYF | TGTGCCAGCAGCCCCCAGCCTCTCGAGCAGTACTTC
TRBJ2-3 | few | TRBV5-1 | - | CASSGAGIYNTQYF | TGCGCCAGCAGCGGGGCAGGGATTTACAATACGCAGTATTTT
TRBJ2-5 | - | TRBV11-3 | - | CASSNQETQYF | TGTGCCAGCAGCAACCAAGAGACCCAGTACTTC
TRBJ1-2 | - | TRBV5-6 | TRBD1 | CASSSGQGPSGYTF | TGTGCCAGCAGCAGCGGACAGGGGCCTAGTGGCTACACCTTC
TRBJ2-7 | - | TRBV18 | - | CASSPGPASPHEQYF | TGTGCCAGCTCACCAGGTCCGGCGAGCCCCCACGAGCAGTACTTC
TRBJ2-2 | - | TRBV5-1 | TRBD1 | CASSLGTGANTGELFF | TGCGCCAGCAGCTTGGGGACAGGGGCCAACACCGGGGAGCTGTTTTTT